This T cell receptor beta chain was captured in a study of spatial heterogeneity in lung cancer. In its sample, this clonotype is medium-sized. Antigen specificity is unknown. Each CDR3 protein gets one entry after TCRdb re-called the 5' RACE reads with MiXCR. The data contain some 7,000 distinct CDR3 sequences, approximately 3.6% of them seen just once; the ten biggest clones take up about a sixth. Described time point: sample taken at primary tumor resection. There were roughly 78 donors, all of them untreated patients with early-stage non-small cell lung cancer. Unsorted whole RNA of tumor, nontumor lung or frozen PBMC was sequenced. The CDR3 extends over 14 amino acids. V lost 6 bases and J 3 bases, leaving 11 bases between the germline ends. Germline lookup yields CDR1 SGHAT and CDR2 FQNNGV. Study-wide results and limits: Mutation counts in tumors were tracked by counts of expanded intratumoral alpha and beta TCRs.

The V call is TRBV11-2, the J call TRBJ2-2; D possibly corresponds to TRBD1 (6 bases). Specimen: lung tumor tissue, collected at surgery. The clonotype comes from a male donor with early-stage non-small cell lung cancer. The CDR3 protein is CASSPQGYTGELFF. In nucleotides, the CDR3 is TGTGCCAGCAGTCCTCAGGGGTACACCGGGGAGCTGTTTTTT.